This T cell receptor (beta chain) was recovered during a study of beta chain features in type 1 diabetes. For this clone: Its matching antigen is unknown.

Overall study results and limits: Among type 1 diabetes patients, VDJ junctions had fewer insertions and more deletions.

Once sorted, every population was more than 98% pure. The investigators reverse transcribed all of the isolated RNA, so they sequenced expressed TCRB transcripts. Sequencing of naive, central memory and regulatory T cell samples gave an average of roughly 3.5 million reads. Generated by immunoSEQ multiplex PCR, the TCRdb table keeps only in-frame clones and is missing some. The sample holds roughly 500,000 clones, over 25% seen once. This CDR3 is built from 14 residues. Trimming took 8 bases from V and 2 from J; bases not matched to a gene: 10. Germline CDR1 SQVTM, CDR2 ANQGSEA. The chain is built from TRBV29-1 and TRBJ2-3, with 7 positions matching TRBD2. The specimen was naive CD4+ T cells from blood. This clonotype was obtained from a man between 18 and 35 years old in good health. The CDR3 nucleotides are TGCAGCCCCCGATGCGGGAGTTCCACAGATACGCAGTATTTT. This translates into CSPRCGSSTDTQYF.